This T cell receptor (beta chain) was identified in a study of CD8+CD57+ T cells in acquired aplastic anemia. Study overall: Sorted CD4+ and CD8+ cells gave an average of roughly 3.2 ug of DNA.

Using genomic DNA as the template, TCR beta VDJ and CDR3 profiling was carried out. TCRdb recomputed calls from the reads with MiXCR, one row per CDR3 protein. The sample includes 110,000 or so distinct CDR3 sequences, approximately 49% of them seen just once. With V trimmed by 1 base and J by 3 bases, 3 bases remained unmatched. The CDR3 is made up of 15 amino acids. In germline, CDR1 is LGHNA, CDR2 YSLEER. The chain carries TRBV4-3 and TRBJ1-2; 9 positions agree with TRBD1. The sequenced material came from sorted CD4+, CD8+, or CD8+CD57+ T cells (not recorded which) from PBMCs. The sequence was collected from a human donor in good health, serving as a control. This CDR3 is CASSQGDREDYGYTF. CDR3 in DNA: TGCGCCAGCAGCCAAGGGGACAGGGAGGACTATGGCTACACCTTC.